One sample yielded the 10 T cell receptor beta chains listed below, sequenced in a study of blood T cell repertoires in COVID-19. The method was immunoSEQ multiplex PCR; TCRdb's version includes in-frame clones alone and lacks a portion of them. The repertoire holds some 240,000 clones, with about four fifths as singletons. The specimen was peripheral blood. The source is a woman older than 75 with COVID-19, enrolled during active disease.

V and J are TRBV19 and TRBJ1-1, with no clear D. This CDR3 contains 17 residues. CDR1 is LNHDA and CDR2 is SQIVND in the germline V gene (reference sequence). V lost 5 bases, J lost 1 base, and 20 bases lay in between. This chain's CDR3 is CASSVTPKVFGNTEAFF. CDR3 DNA sequence: TGTGCCAGTAGTGTAACCCCCAAAGTATTCGGGAACACTGAAGCTTTCTTT. Complete variable domain (other parts from reference TRBV19 and TRBJ1-1): DGGITQSPKYLFRKEGQNVTLSCEQNLNHDAMYWYRQDPGQGLRLIYYSQIVNDFQKGDIAEGYSVSREKKESFPLTVTSAQKNPTAFYLCASSVTPKVFGNTEAFFGQGTRLTVV.

The chain is built from TRBV28 and TRBJ2-7; tentatively, D is TRBD2 (5 bases). Germline values: CDR1 MDHEN, CDR2 SYDVKM. V lost 7 bases and J lost 7, with 17 bases in between. This CDR3 contains 13 residues. The CDR3 spells CASTGGLAREQYF. The CDR3 coding sequence is TGTGCCAGCACGGGCGGGCTCGCGAGGGAGCAGTACTTC.

The J gene is TRBJ2-7, the V gene TRBV6-2 or TRBV6-3, with D uncertain. V lost 2 bases to trimming and J lost 0 bases, with 11 bases between them. The germline gives CDR1 MNHEY, CDR2 SVGEGT. There are 15 residues in the CDR3. The CDR3 protein is CASSYELVVSYEQYF. The CDR3 DNA reads TGTGCCAGCAGTTACGAGCTAGTCGTCTCCTACGAGCAGTACTTC.

The rearrangement links TRBV18 to TRBJ1-2; 7 positions agree with TRBD1. The germline CDR1 and CDR2 sequences are KGHSH and LQKENI. With V trimmed by 3 bases and J by 8 bases, 6 bases remained unmatched. This CDR3 has 13 residues. The CDR3 spells CASSPDRDSGYTF. The DNA of the CDR3 is TGTGCCAGCTCACCCGACAGGGATAGCGGCTACACCTTC.

This clone was seen once. This chain uses TRBV12-3 or TRBV12-4 with TRBJ2-7, with D perhaps TRBD1 (5 bases). V was trimmed by 2 bases and J by 6 bases, leaving 8 bases between them. This CDR3 is 12 amino acids long. CDR3 DNA: TGTGCCAGCAGTTTAACAGGAATCGAGCAGTACTTC. Translating it yields CASSLTGIEQYF.

The chain's CDR3 is CASSSTGSNTGELFF. The CDR3, as DNA: TGTGCCAGCAGCTCTACAGGTTCTAACACCGGGGAGCTGTTTTTT. The V and J genes are TRBV5-5 and TRBJ2-2; TRBD1 might be the D (5 bases). The V gene lost 3 bases and the J gene lost 2 bases, with 11 bases spanning the gap. Looked up from germline, CDR1 is SGHKS and CDR2 is YYEKEE (reference sequence). This CDR3 is built from 15 residues.

The chain carries TRBV9 and TRBJ1-6; TRBD1 aligns across 7 bases. CDR1 and CDR2 (germline): SGDLS, YYNGEE. This CDR3 spans 16 amino acids. J was trimmed by 4 bases and V by 3 bases; bases with no gene match: 7. The CDR3 DNA sequence: TGTGCCAGCAGCGACGGGGACAGCCTGTATAATTCACCCCTCCACTTT. As protein: CASSDGDSLYNSPLHF. Together with reference TRBV9 and TRBJ1-6, the CDR3 gives the full variable domain: DSGVTQTPKHLITATGQRVTLRCSPRSGDLSVYWYQQSLDQGLQFLIQYYNGEERAKGNILERFSAQQFPDLHSELNLSSLELGDSALYFCASSDGDSLYNSPLHFGNGTRLTVT.

The chain recombines TRBV3-1 (or the pseudogene TRBV3-2) with TRBJ1-2; tentatively, D is TRBD1 (6 bases). The V end lost 6 bases, the J end lost 8 bases, and 16 bases lay between the germline ends. This CDR3 is built from 13 residues. Germline V lookup: CDR1 LGHDT, CDR2 YNNKEL (reference sequence). For the CDR3, the DNA is TGTGCCAGCAGTCTACCGGACAGAGGAGGCTACACCTTC. The encoded protein is CASSLPDRGGYTF.

V is TRBV5-1 and J is TRBJ2-4; perhaps TRBD1 as D (6 bases). V was cut by 4 bases and J by 0 bases, with 20 bases left in between. The CDR3 extends over 18 amino acids. Per the germline V gene, CDR1 is SGHRS and CDR2 is YFSETQ. This chain's CDR3 is CASSLDPWGPLAKNIQYF. The CDR3 DNA sequence: TGCGCCAGCAGCCTGGATCCTTGGGGGCCTTTAGCCAAAAACATTCAGTACTTC.

The chain recombines TRBV18 with TRBJ1-1; 9 bases fit TRBD1. Losses at the gene ends were 5 bases for V and 4 bases for J; bases not matched to a gene: 5. Germline assignment: CDR1 KGHSH and CDR2 LQKENI. The CDR3 consists of 14 residues. CDR3 sequence (DNA): TGTGCCAGCTCAAGGGACAGGGAGGGCACTGAAGCTTTCTTT. Protein product: CASSRDREGTEAFF.